These T cell receptor beta chains were read from a single sample in a study of CD4 T cells in relation to SARS-CoV-2 and coronaviruses. Measured with immunoSEQ multiplex PCR; TCRdb has only the in-frame clones, and not every one. The sample includes approximately 24,000 clones, roughly 70% of them seen just once. Which antigens these TCRs recognize remains unknown. The sequencing sample was made of CD4+ T cells from PBMCs, cultured in vitro. These receptor sequences come from a human donor in good health. Each CDR3 is given without its conserved first and last residue. The order of the fields is J gene, V gene, D gene, clone size, CDR3 protein. The D gene is left open where the match is weak. Size values are once, few and many counts, or a class for expanded clones, and some rows have none.

J: TRBJ2-1; V: TRBV5-4; D: TRBD2; size: -; CDR3: ASSLGGSGDNEQF
J: TRBJ2-5; V: TRBV19; D: TRBD1; size: -; CDR3: ASSAGTAQETQY
J: TRBJ1-2; V: TRBV29-1; D: -; size: -; CDR3: SVVGDTNYGYT
J: TRBJ1-3; V: TRBV4-3; D: -; size: -; CDR3: ASSQTQDFSGNTIY
J: TRBJ1-1; V: TRBV7-8; D: TRBD1; size: medium-sized; CDR3: ASSTREGARAEAF
J: TRBJ1-1; V: TRBV3-1/TRBV3-2; D: -; size: -; CDR3: ASSPANTEAF
J: TRBJ2-5; V: TRBV18; D: TRBD1; size: -; CDR3: ASLGTGGRSQQETQY
J: TRBJ2-2; V: TRBV7-2; D: -; size: -; CDR3: ASQMDQGTGELF
J: TRBJ2-7; V: TRBV9; D: -; size: -; CDR3: ASSVGATSYEQY
J: TRBJ2-2; V: TRBV2; D: -; size: -; CDR3: ASSDRRAGELF
J: TRBJ1-3; V: TRBV4-1; D: -; size: -; CDR3: ASSPWGAGVRNTIY
J: TRBJ2-6; V: TRBV4-1; D: -; size: -; CDR3: ASSQVSGLEVGANVLT
J: TRBJ2-7; V: TRBV14; D: -; size: -; CDR3: ASSKVTYYEQY
J: TRBJ2-7; V: TRBV3-1/TRBV3-2; D: TRBD1; size: -; CDR3: ASSQGPTGLL
J: TRBJ2-4; V: TRBV6-1; D: -; size: -; CDR3: ASSEVGSKNIQY
J: TRBJ2-5; V: TRBV5-8; D: TRBD1; size: -; CDR3: ASSSGQVVETQY